One sample yielded the 17 T cell receptor beta chains listed below, sequenced in a study of blood T cells in healthy people across ages. Through a sample-barcoded 5' primer and a J-beta primer mix, a second PCR was run for roughly 7 to 11 cycles. TCRdb re-derived calls from the 5' RACE reads in MiXCR, one entry per CDR3 protein. Of around 1.1 million distinct CDR3 sequences listed, more than 30% are singletons. Material: blood. Every receptor here comes from a man aged 18 to 29 in good health.

In regard to this clonotype: A much bigger clone sits one base away, suggesting this may be a read error. The rearrangement joins TRBV30 to TRBJ2-3, with 7 bases fitting TRBD1. Losses at the gene ends were 8 bases for V and 5 bases for J; bases not matched to a gene: 7. Germline V gives CDR1 GTSNPN, CDR2 SVGIG (reference sequence). The length of the CDR3 is 12 residues. The CDR3 reads CAGESGGDTQYF. The CDR3 DNA follows: TGTGCCGGGGAGTCAGGGGGAGATACGCAGTATTTT.

V and J are TRBV4-1 and TRBJ1-2, with a weak D call TRBD1 (5 bases). The V end lost 0 bases, the J end lost 7 bases, and 18 bases lay between the germline ends. Germline V gene data show CDR1 as MGHRA and CDR2 as YSYEKL. CDR3 length: 16 residues. This CDR3 reads CASSQDLRDGEGGYTF. CDR3 bases: TGCGCCAGCAGCCAAGATCTCCGGGACGGAGAAGGTGGCTACACCTTC.

The chain employs TRBV14 and TRBJ1-1; D unresolved. The CDR3 loop spans 13 amino acids. V was pared by 8 bases and J by 0 bases, with 10 bases between. CDR1 SGHDN and CDR2 FVKESK come from the germline V gene. CDR3 nucleotide sequence: TGTGCCAGCGGGCACAACATGAACACTGAAGCTTTCTTT. Its protein is CASGHNMNTEAFF.

This clonotype was counted between two and nine times. J is TRBJ2-1 and V is TRBV29-1; 11 positions match TRBD2. The DNA end favors TRBJ2-7, so the J call may be wrong. Germline CDR1 SQVTM, CDR2 ANQGSEA. The CDR3 sequence is 15 residues long. The CDR3 spells CSVEGTSGSYNEQYF. The CDR3 nucleotides are TGCAGCGTCGAGGGGACTAGCGGTTCCTACAATGAGCAGTACTTC.

The chain recombines TRBV19 with TRBJ1-2; 8 bases fit TRBD1. This CDR3 region has 14 residues. Germline lookup yields CDR1 LNHDA and CDR2 SQIVND (reference sequence). Trimming removed 4 bases from V and 4 bases from J; junction bases left unmatched: 5. CDR3: CASSTRTGSYGYTF. The DNA for the CDR3 is TGTGCCAGTAGTACCCGGACAGGGAGCTATGGCTACACCTTC.

This sequence joins TRBV6-5 and TRBJ2-7; D remains unclear. Between the trimmed V and J ends, which lost 4 bases and 4 bases, there was a span of 11 bases. CDR1 is MNHEY, CDR2 SVGAGI, per germline. This CDR3 has 13 amino acids. CDR3 loop: CASSSLLEYEQYF. The CDR3 bases are TGTGCCAGCAGTTCCTTACTGGAATACGAGCAGTACTTC.

A single count supports this clonotype. The chain combines TRBV6-2 or TRBV6-3 with TRBJ1-5, with a possible D match to TRBD1 (6 bases). Trimming shortened V by 2 bases and J by 11 bases, and 22 bases separated the two germline ends. CDR1 is MNHEY and CDR2 is SVGEGT in the germline V gene. CDR3 length: 16 residues. The CDR3 DNA is TGTGCCAGCAGTTACCCCAGGGCAGGGGCCCGAAAGGCCCAGCATTTT. Translating it yields CASSYPRAGARKAQHF.

The rearrangement links TRBV4-3 to TRBJ2-3, with a weak D call TRBD2 (7 bases). Germline values: CDR1 LGHNA, CDR2 YSLEER. This CDR3 is built from 15 residues. V lost 0 bases and J lost 6, with 13 bases in between. The CDR3 sequence is CASSQDWGGADTQYF. CDR3 DNA: TGCGCCAGCAGCCAAGATTGGGGGGGGGCCGATACGCAGTATTTT.

This rearrangement joins TRBV6-4 to TRBJ2-1; D possibly matches TRBD1 or TRBD2 (5 bases each). Trimming shortened V by 6 bases and J by 12 bases, and 18 bases separated the two germline ends. Looked up from germline, CDR1 is MRHNA and CDR2 is SNTAGT. The CDR3 is 13 residues long. The CDR3 coding sequence is TGTGCCAGCAGCGAGACCCCCGGGACCAGGCAGTTCTTC. Protein: CASSETPGTRQFF.

The chain is built from TRBV4-3 and TRBJ1-4; TRBD1 aligns across 9 bases. From germline, CDR1 is LGHNA and CDR2 YSLEER. J gave up 14 bases and V 0 bases, and 10 bases lay outside the gene matches. This CDR3 is built from 15 residues. CDR3 sequence: CASSQDWDRAKRLFF. CDR3 DNA sequence: TGCGCCAGCAGCCAAGATTGGGACAGGGCAAAAAGGCTGTTTTTT.

This chain uses TRBV9 with TRBJ1-1, with D unresolved. Germline assignment: CDR1 SGDLS and CDR2 YYNGEE. This CDR3 comprises 13 residues. V was clipped by 3 bases and J by 11 bases, with 17 bases between them. CDR3 in amino acids: CASSASPLLRAFF. CDR3 nucleotide sequence: TGTGCCAGCAGCGCAAGCCCCCTATTGAGGGCTTTCTTT.

The rearrangement joins TRBV9 to TRBJ2-5; D uncertain. V was pared by 0 bases and J by 1 base, with 10 bases between. This CDR3 contains 15 residues. Germline assignment: CDR1 SGDLS and CDR2 YYNGEE. The CDR3 protein is CASSVVGSPQETQYF. For the CDR3, the DNA is TGTGCCAGCAGCGTAGTTGGCAGCCCCCAAGAGACCCAGTACTTC.

This clonotype was seen only a few times. This chain joins TRBV7-9 and TRBJ2-3; 9 bases line up with TRBD2. Per germline, CDR1 SEHNR and CDR2 FQNEAQ (reference sequence). CDR3 length: 18 amino acids. With 3 bases clipped from V and 2 bases from J, the junction kept 12 bases outside the gene matches. This CDR3 reads CASSFLPLAGTPTDTQYF. In DNA, the CDR3 is TGTGCCAGCAGCTTCTTGCCTCTAGCGGGGACCCCCACAGATACGCAGTATTTT.

Only a few counts were recorded for this clonotype. J is TRBJ2-1 and V is TRBV5-1; 11 nucleotides line up with TRBD2. CDR1 and CDR2 (germline): SGHRS, YFSETQ. V was pared by 4 bases and J by 9 bases, with 12 bases of the junction left unmatched. The CDR3 is 16 residues long. CDR3 residues: CASSLRLAGIASEQFF. The DNA for the CDR3 is TGCGCCAGCAGCCTTCGACTAGCGGGGATTGCTAGTGAGCAGTTCTTC.

This CDR3 is CASSQDSAGVEAFF. CDR3 in DNA: TGCGCCAGCAGCCAAGATTCGGCAGGGGTAGAAGCTTTCTTT. J is TRBJ1-1 and V is TRBV4-3, with a possible D match to TRBD1 (6 bases). The CDR3 sequence is 14 residues long. Germline loops: CDR1 LGHNA, CDR2 YSLEER. Trimming took off 0 bases at V and 8 bases at J, with 13 bases between the two ends.

The table lists this clonotype with a few counts. V and J are TRBV20-1 and TRBJ1-5, with 7 positions matching TRBD1. This CDR3 spans 14 amino acids. Germline V gives CDR1 DFQATT, CDR2 SNEGSKA (reference sequence). Trimming took 6 bases from V and 2 from J; bases not matched to a gene: 7. The CDR3 DNA sequence: TGCAGTGCAAAAGGGGGCTCGGGCAATCAGCCCCAGCATTTT. It specifies CSAKGGSGNQPQHF.

This clonotype came up a few times. This chain connects TRBV7-9 to TRBJ1-1; D gene ambiguous. This CDR3 is 14 amino acids long. V lost 6 bases, J lost 3 bases, and 14 bases lay in between. Germline loops: CDR1 SEHNR, CDR2 FQNEAQ (reference sequence). CDR3 protein: CASSHAGRDTEAFF. CDR3 sequence (DNA): TGTGCCAGCAGTCACGCGGGAAGGGACACTGAAGCTTTCTTT.